This T cell receptor (beta chain) was obtained from a study of T cells expressing NK-cell markers. On the study more broadly: The study drew TCR beta repertoires from sorted CD3+CD56+NKG2C+, CD3+CD56+NKG2C- and CD3+CD56-NKG2C+ T cells. Seven of eight sequenced donors tested HCMV-seropositive; one tested seronegative.

Remarks on this clonotype: What it binds is unknown.

Points from the study as a whole: Leadership of the CD3+CD56-NKG2C+ fraction also belonged to these clonotypes in several donors.

The authors made TCR beta cDNA libraries by 5'RACE template switching. This switching added a universal primer site and UMIs. TCRdb re-called the 5' RACE reads and catalogs CDR3 proteins one per entry, DNA excluded. The sample's table shows roughly 180,000 distinct CDR3 sequences. The CDR3 has 14 amino acids. Germline-derived CDR1 and CDR2 are DFQATT and SNEGSKA (reference sequence). The chain couples TRBV20-1 to TRBJ1-3; TCRdb outputs TRBD1, but without DNA this stays unchecked. What was sequenced was blood T cells: a sorted CD56 or NKG2C T cell subset, CD4+ or CD8+ T cells, or bulk PBMC T cells (not recorded which). The receptor's source is a woman between 18 and 70 years old in good health. The CDR3 loop is CSALGQGRGNTIYF.